Reported below is one TCR beta chain. This clonotype was counted many times. Its antigen specificity is not known. There are no base qualities to consult, and no much larger clone falls within one base. The data are from a study of blood T cells in healthy people across ages (dated by TCRdb to the mid-2010s). Regarding the study in general: Template switching captured roughly one uniquely barcoded TCR beta cDNA molecule per two T cells in model experiments. Donors of different ages were randomly distributed across sequencing lanes to avoid experimental bias. Using the same blood draw, the study looked at two additional independent replicas of 1 million unique cDNA reads for two donors, one aged 18 to 30 and the other aged 80 or older. Using deep sequencing normalized with unique cDNA molecular identifiers, the study measured how TCR beta repertoire diversity changes with age. The donors were divided into four age groups: young (average around 16 years), middle-aged (about 41), aged (62) and long-lived (roughly 82).

Library preparation used 5' RACE. TCRdb shows the sequencer as Illumina HiSeq 2500. A second PCR of roughly 6 to 11 cycles was run with a J-beta primer mix and a sample-barcoded 5' primer. Each TCR beta cDNA molecule received a unique molecular identifier from a template-switch 5' adaptor carrying 12 random nucleotides. Each sample yielded at least 2.5 million CDR3-containing paired-end reads. First-strand cDNA synthesis was performed from all RNA using the Mint cDNA synthesis kit, with priming by a TRBC-specific oligonucleotide. After uracil-DNA glycosylase treatment, a first 18-cycle PCR used universal primers M1SS and BC2_uni_R on all cDNA. As for the original processing: For normalization, 1 million high-quality reads, each with a distinct molecular identifier, were randomly selected from each sample. Reads with shared molecular identifiers were discarded instead of being binned into consensus sequences. MiTCR, run with a Q25 quality threshold and the strictest error-elimination algorithm, handled CDR3 identification, clonotype clustering and error correction. A nonparametric unseen species model with Euler transformation was used to estimate lower-bound total TCR beta diversity. Clones were called with MiXCR by TCRdb after fastp trimmed the public reads at Q25, and only in-frame beta chains were retained. CDR3 protein sequences are deduplicated, and each keeps its most common genes and DNA. The V and J calls reflect TCRdb's pipeline rather than the authors' work. The sample table records about 1,500,000 distinct CDR3 sequences; 25% to 30% of these occur just once. The ten largest clones represent less than 9.5% of the sample.

The donors were roughly 40 Caucasian individuals from Russia, aged about 6 to 100 years, who were systemically healthy. Ten milliliters of peripheral blood were drawn from each donor into EDTA-treated Vacutainer tubes. Ficoll-Paque density-gradient centrifugation was used to isolate PBMCs, with at least 6.5 million per sample. Trizol reagent was used to extract total RNA from the PBMCs, yielding at least 6 micrograms per sample. The percentages of naive CD45RAhigh/CD27high T cells were determined by flow cytometry on a PBMC aliquot from every donor. Taken from cysteine to phenylalanine, the CDR3 has 14 residues. The read is trimmed to its CDR3 DNA, 42 bases read in frame from base 1. V and J lose 0 bases and 0 bases, and a span of 6 bases separates them. In the germline V gene (reference sequence), CDR1 corresponds to DFQATT and CDR2 to SNEGSKA. The research as a whole found: Because the CMV infection status of the donors was unknown, age-related changes in expanded clonotypes may potentially have been confounded. As age increased, observed TCR beta diversity per million T cells dropped in a roughly linear way, and a significant reduction was already evident by age 40. Compared with the aged group, the long-lived group had more naive CD4+ T cells, fewer expanded clones and increased TCR diversity, suggesting age selection. Estimates of total diversity based on one million sequenced T cells were regarded as lower bounds and as underestimates. Since profiling was done on bulk unsorted PBMCs, naive and antigen-experienced compartments could not be conclusively compared. A strong correlation was found between observed TCR beta diversity and the percentage of naive T cells measured by flow cytometry.

Sequenced input: blood. Recombination joined TRBV20-1 with TRBJ2-4, with the D gene not confidently named. The sequence derives from a woman aged 25 to 39 in good health. CDR3 sequence: CSAREPLAKNIQYF. The DNA sequence is given as TGCAGTGCTAGAGAGCCCCTAGCCAAAAACATTCAGTACTTC.